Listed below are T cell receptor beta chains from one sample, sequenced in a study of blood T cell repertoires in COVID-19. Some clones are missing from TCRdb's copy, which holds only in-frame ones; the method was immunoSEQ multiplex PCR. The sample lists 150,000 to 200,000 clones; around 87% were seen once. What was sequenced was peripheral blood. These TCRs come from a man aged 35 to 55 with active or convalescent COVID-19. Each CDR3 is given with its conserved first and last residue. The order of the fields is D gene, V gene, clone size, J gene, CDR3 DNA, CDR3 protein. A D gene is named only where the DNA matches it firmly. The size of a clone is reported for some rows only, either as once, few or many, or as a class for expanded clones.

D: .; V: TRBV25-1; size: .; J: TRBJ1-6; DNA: TGTGCCAGCAGTGAATTGCTAGCTTCACCCCTCCACTTT; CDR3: CASSELLASPLHF
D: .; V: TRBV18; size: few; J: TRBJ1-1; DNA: TGTGCCAGTAGAGGGGGTCACACTGAAGCTTTCTTT; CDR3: CASRGGHTEAFF
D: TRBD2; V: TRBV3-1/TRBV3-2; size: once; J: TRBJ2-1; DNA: TGTGCCAGCAGCCGGCGGGGGGTACCATACAATGAGCAGTTCTTC; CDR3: CASSRRGVPYNEQFF
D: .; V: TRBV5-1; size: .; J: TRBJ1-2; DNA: TGCGCCAGCAGCTTGGCCGAGGTACGCTATGGCTACACCTTC; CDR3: CASSLAEVRYGYTF
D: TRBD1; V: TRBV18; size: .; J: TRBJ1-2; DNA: TGTGCCAGCTCACCAGGACAGGGCCTCCAGGGCTACACCTTC; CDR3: CASSPGQGLQGYTF
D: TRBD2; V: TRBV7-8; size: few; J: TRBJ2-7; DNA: TGTGCCAGCAGCTTTGGGACTAGGAACTACGAGCAGTACTTC; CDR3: CASSFGTRNYEQYF
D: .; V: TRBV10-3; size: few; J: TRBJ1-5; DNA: TGTGCCATCAGTGGGGACTCGGGGCAGCCCCAGCATTTT; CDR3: CAISGDSGQPQHF
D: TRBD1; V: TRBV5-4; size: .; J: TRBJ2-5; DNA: TGTGCCAGCAGCGGGACAGGGGCGGCCCAGTACTTC; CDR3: CASSGTGAAQYF
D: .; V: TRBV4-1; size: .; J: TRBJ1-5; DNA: TGCGCCAGCAGCCAAGAACACCGCAATCAGCCCCAGCATTTT; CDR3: CASSQEHRNQPQHF
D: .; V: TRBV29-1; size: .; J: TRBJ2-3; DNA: TGCAGCGTTGCCCGAGGGCAAGGGACACGAAGCACAGATACGCAGTATTTT; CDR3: CSVARGQGTRSTDTQYF
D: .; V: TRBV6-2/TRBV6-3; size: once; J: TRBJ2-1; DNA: TGTGCCAGCAGTTATTTTGAGGGGGGGCTCTATGAGCAGTTCTTC; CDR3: CASSYFEGGLYEQFF
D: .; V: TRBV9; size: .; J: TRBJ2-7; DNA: TGTGCCAGCAGCGTAGGTGCGGGGAGCTCCTACGAGCAGTACTTC; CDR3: CASSVGAGSSYEQYF
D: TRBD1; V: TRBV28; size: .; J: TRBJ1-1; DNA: TGTGCCAGCAGTTTAGGGGGACAGGGAAGTAAAGCTTTCTTT; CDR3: CASSLGGQGSKAFF
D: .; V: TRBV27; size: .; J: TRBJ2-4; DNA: TGTGCCAGCAGAGCCGAGGGCATGGCCAAAAACATTCAGTACTTC; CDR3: CASRAEGMAKNIQYF
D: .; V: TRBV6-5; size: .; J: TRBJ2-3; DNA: TGTGCCAGCAGTTACTCCGGGATAGGTACGCAGTATTTT; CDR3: CASSYSGIGTQYF
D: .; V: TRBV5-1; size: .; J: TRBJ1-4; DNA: TGCGCCAGCAGCTTACAGGGTACTGATGAAAAACTGTTTTTT; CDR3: CASSLQGTDEKLFF
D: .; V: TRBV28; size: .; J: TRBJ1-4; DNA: TGTGCCAGCAGTTTGGCGCGGCACCCTGAAAAACTGTTTTTT; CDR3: CASSLARHPEKLFF
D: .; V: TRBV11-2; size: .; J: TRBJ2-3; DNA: TGTGCCAGCACTAATCTAGCAACGGGGCAGTATTTT; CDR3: CASTNLATGQYF
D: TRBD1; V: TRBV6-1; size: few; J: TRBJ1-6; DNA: TGTGCCAGCAGTGAGCTCGACAGGGTGGATTCACCCCTCCACTTT; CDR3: CASSELDRVDSPLHF
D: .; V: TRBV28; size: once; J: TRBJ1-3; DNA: TGTGCCAGCAGTTTTCGGACAGGAAACACCATATATTTT; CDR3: CASSFRTGNTIYF
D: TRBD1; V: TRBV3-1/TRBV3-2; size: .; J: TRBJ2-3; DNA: TGTGCCAGCAGCCAAGTTACAGGGGAGTGGACAGATACGCAGTATTTT; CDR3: CASSQVTGEWTDTQYF
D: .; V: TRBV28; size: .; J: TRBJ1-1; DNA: TGTGCCAGCAGTTTTATCGGGGGGCTTAAGAACACTGAAGCTTTCTTT; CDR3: CASSFIGGLKNTEAFF
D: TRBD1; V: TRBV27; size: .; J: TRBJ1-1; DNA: TGTGCCAGCAGTCTGTCCCGGGACAGGGTCCGGGCTGAAGCTTTCTTT; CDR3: CASSLSRDRVRAEAFF
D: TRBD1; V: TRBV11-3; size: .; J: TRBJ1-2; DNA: TGTGCCAGCAGCCACCGGGGGGGGACAGAGTATGGCTACACCTTC; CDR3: CASSHRGGTEYGYTF
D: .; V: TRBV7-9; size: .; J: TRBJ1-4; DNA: TGTGCCAGCAGCCCCCGGACTGAAGGAACAACTAATGAAAAACTGTTTTTT; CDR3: CASSPRTEGTTNEKLFF
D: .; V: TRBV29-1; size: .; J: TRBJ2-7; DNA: TGCAGCGTTTTGCAGGGGACCTACGAGCAGTACTTC; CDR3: CSVLQGTYEQYF
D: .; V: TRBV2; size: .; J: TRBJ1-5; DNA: TGTGCCAGCAGTGGGCCCGAGCCCCAGCATTTT; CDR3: CASSGPEPQHF
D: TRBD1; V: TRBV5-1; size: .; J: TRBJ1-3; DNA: TGCGCCAGCAGCCCCTCCGGACAGGGGAATGGAAACACCATATATTTT; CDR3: CASSPSGQGNGNTIYF
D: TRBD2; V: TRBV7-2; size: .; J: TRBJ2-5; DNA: TGTGCCAGCAGCGCGGGGGGGCGAGGGGAGACCCAGTACTTC; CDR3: CASSAGGRGETQYF
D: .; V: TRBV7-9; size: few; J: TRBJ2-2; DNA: TGTGCCAGCAGCTCTACTGAGGGCACCGGGGAGCTGTTTTTT; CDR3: CASSSTEGTGELFF
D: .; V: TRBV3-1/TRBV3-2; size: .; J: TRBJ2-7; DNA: TGTGCCAGCAGCCAAAGCCTCTACGAGCAGTACTTC; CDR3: CASSQSLYEQYF
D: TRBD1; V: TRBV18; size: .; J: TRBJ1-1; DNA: TGTGCCAGCTCAGAGGTAGTAGGCCTGGACAGGGGGCAGGGGAACACTGAAGCTTTCTTT; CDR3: CASSEVVGLDRGQGNTEAFF
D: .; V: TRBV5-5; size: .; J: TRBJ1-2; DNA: TGTGCCAGCAGCTTGGCCAGGACAAACTATGGCTACACCTTC; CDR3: CASSLARTNYGYTF
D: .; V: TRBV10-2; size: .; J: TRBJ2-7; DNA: TGCGCCAGCATATCGGGGGAGACATACGAGCAGTACTTC; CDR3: CASISGETYEQYF
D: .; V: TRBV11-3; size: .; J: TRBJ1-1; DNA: TGTGCCAGCAGCTTAGAAGGCCTCGGGATTTTT; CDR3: CASSLEGLGIF
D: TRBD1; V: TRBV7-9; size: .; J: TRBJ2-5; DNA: TGTGCCAGCAGCTTATATCCGTGGGGACAGGCCTTGTACCAAGAGACCCAGTACTTC; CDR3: CASSLYPWGQALYQETQYF
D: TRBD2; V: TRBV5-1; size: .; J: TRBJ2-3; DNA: TGCGCCAGCAGCCCTAGGACTAGCGGGGCTGATACGCAGTATTTT; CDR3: CASSPRTSGADTQYF
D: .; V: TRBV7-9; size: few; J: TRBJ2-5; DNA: TGTGCCAGCAGCTTATATAGTGAAGAGACCCAGTACTTC; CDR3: CASSLYSEETQYF
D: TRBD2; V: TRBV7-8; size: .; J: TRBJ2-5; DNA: TGTGCCAGCAGGTTATTGGTTAGCGGGGTTCAAGAGACCCAGTACTTC; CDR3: CASRLLVSGVQETQYF
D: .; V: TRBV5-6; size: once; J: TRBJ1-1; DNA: TGTGCCAGCAGCTTCTACCTGGGAGACACTGAAGCTTTCTTT; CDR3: CASSFYLGDTEAFF
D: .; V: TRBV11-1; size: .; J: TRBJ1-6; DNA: TGTGCCAGCAGCTTACGGTGGCCACAGGCGAATTCACCCCTCCACTTT; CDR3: CASSLRWPQANSPLHF
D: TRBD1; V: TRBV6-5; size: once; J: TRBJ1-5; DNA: TGTGCCAGCAGGCCCGGACAGGGTTATCAGCCCCAGCATTTT; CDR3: CASRPGQGYQPQHF
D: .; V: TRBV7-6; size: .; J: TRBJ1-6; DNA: TGTGCCAGCAGCTTCGGACAGAAAGTTTATAATTCACCCCTCCACTTT; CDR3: CASSFGQKVYNSPLHF
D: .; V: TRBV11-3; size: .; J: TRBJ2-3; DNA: TGTGCCAGCAGCTCCCATAGTTGGGATACGCAGTATTTT; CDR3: CASSSHSWDTQYF
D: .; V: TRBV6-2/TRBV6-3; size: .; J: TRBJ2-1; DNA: TGTGCCAGCAGTTACTCGATCGGTCGTGTCCTGCTTAATGAGCAGTTCTTC; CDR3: CASSYSIGRVLLNEQFF
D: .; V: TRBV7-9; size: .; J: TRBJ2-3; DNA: TGTGCCAGCAGCTCCATCCAGGGTGTTACAGATACGCAGTATTTT; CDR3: CASSSIQGVTDTQYF
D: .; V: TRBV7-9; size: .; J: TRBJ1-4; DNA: TGTGCCAGCAGCGAGGGGAGGGGACACGGTTTTGGAAATGAAAAACTGTTTTTT; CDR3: CASSEGRGHGFGNEKLFF
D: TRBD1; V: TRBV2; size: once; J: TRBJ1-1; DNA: TGTGCCAGCAGTTTAACAGGGGCGCCGCAACCGAACACTGAAGCTTTCTTT; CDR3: CASSLTGAPQPNTEAFF
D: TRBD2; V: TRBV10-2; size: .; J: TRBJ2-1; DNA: TGCGCCAGCAGTGGACTAGCGGGGGGCTCCGGATACAATGAGCAGTTCTTC; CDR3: CASSGLAGGSGYNEQFF
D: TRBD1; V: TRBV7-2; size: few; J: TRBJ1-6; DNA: TGTGCCAGCAGCTTGGGACAGGGAAATAATTCACCCCTCCACTTT; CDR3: CASSLGQGNNSPLHF
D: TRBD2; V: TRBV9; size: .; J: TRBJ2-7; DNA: TGTGCCAGCAGCGTAGGCGGGGGGGCGTACGAGCAGTACTTC; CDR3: CASSVGGGAYEQYF
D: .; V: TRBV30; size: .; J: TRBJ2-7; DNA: TGTGCCTGGAGTTGGAGGGGAGACGAGCAGTACTTC; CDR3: CAWSWRGDEQYF
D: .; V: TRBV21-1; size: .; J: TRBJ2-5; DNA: TGTGCCAGCAGCAAGAAGATCCGTGCGGGGGGCCTGCCAGAGACCCAGTACTTC; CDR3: CASSKKIRAGGLPETQYF
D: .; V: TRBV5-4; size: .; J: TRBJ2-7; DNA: TGTGCCAGCAGCTTGGGAGGTGGACAGGGAGGGACCTACGAGCAGTACTTC; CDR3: CASSLGGGQGGTYEQYF
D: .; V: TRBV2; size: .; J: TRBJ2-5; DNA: TGTGCCAGCGGGACTGTCCAAGAGACCCAGTACTTC; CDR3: CASGTVQETQYF
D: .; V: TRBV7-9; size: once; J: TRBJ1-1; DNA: TGTGCCAGCAGCTTATCCCTGACAGCAAACACTGAAGCTTTCTTT; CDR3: CASSLSLTANTEAFF
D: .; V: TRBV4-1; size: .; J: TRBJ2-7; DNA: TGCGCCAGCAGGATGACGGGCTCCTACGAGCAGTACTTC; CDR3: CASRMTGSYEQYF
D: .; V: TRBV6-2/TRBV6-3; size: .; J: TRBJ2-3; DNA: TGTGCCAGCAGTTCCCAAGAGGTGGATACGCAGTATTTT; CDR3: CASSSQEVDTQYF
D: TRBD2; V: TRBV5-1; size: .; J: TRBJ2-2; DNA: TGCGCCAGCAGCCTAGCGGGGAAGAACACCGGGGAGCTGTTTTTT; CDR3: CASSLAGKNTGELFF